The sequence of this T cell receptor (beta chain) was determined in a study of T cells in narcolepsy. Germline V gives CDR1 SGHTA, CDR2 FQGNSA. CDR3 length equals 14 residues. V gave up 5 bases and J gave up 1 base, with 9 bases separating them. Sequenced by immunoSEQ multiplex PCR; TCRdb stores in-frame clones only, minus some. The table lists tens of thousands of clones, around 80% of them singletons, with roughly 1% in the top ten. This chain links TRBV7-2 with TRBJ2-1; no definite D call. Sequenced sample: memory (CD45RA-) CD4+ T cells from blood. The clonotype originates from a human donor in good health. The chain's CDR3 is CASSGAGSYNEQFF. The CDR3 bases are TGTGCCAGCAGCGGTGCCGGGTCCTACAATGAGCAGTTCTTC.